The following is a TCR beta chain sequence with its context. Its specific antigen is unknown. Per-base qualities were not stored, and no clone one base away is much larger. This sample was taken from a study of radiation and T cells in renal cell carcinoma (dated by TCRdb to about 2020). Broadly, across the study: The samples were obtained from a clinical trial, where primary renal cell carcinomas were treated with 15 Gy stereotactic body radiation therapy and then removed by nephrectomy 4 weeks afterward. In the approximately 53 samples combined, some 4,000,000 unique CDR3 nucleotide sequences were found, encoding 2 million to 3 million unique CDR3 amino acid sequences. In total, some 50 samples underwent TCR beta sequencing: roughly 25 tumors plus 27 peripheral blood samples. What the authors observed across the whole study: With a single-armed trial design, the study had no way to address how radiation dose or scheduling affects the TCR repertoire. Changes in the blood repertoire were not tracked past 4 weeks after treatment. In blood, the top tumor clonotypes increased from baseline to 2 weeks after radiation and then shrank by 4 weeks, which suggests a temporary expansion of tumor-resident clones. No pretreatment tumor biopsies were available, so the baseline intratumoral presence of clonotypes could not be determined.

The CDR3 runs 17 residues from the cysteine to the phenylalanine. CDR3 DNA is the only sequence kept; it has 51 bases, read in frame from the first base. The trim is 0 bases for V and 0 bases for J, with a gap of 14 bases between the germline ends. Sequences LGHNA (CDR1) and YSLEER (CDR2) are obtained from the germline V gene. The sample's time point label, decoded: blood 2 weeks post-SBRT. This sample's treatment or condition label indicates: 15 Gy SBRT to primary tumor, nephrectomy 4 weeks later. Serial peripheral blood from radiation-treated patients was sampled at baseline, 2 weeks and 4 weeks after SBRT to track tumor-enriched clonotypes. All patients had renal cell carcinoma with clear cell pathology. Genomic DNA for TCR sequencing was prepared using the QIAamp DNA Blood Mini Kit (Qiagen). Only samples passing all quality control checks were included in the analyses. The immunoSEQ kit was used, according to the manufacturer's recommendations, to generate TCR beta libraries from genomic DNA. To prepare libraries, a first multiplex PCR with proprietary primers was run, followed by a second PCR that added unique barcodes, and a bead cleanup was done after each round. A kit-provided positive control reaction and a negative control reaction were included in every sample batch. The final libraries were assessed on an Agilent 4200 TapeStation D1000 ScreenTape, pooled by volume, and quantified by qPCR. Sequencing was performed on an Illumina NextSeq500 with a MidOutput 150-cycle cartridge, and 156 Read1 and 15 Index1 cycles were run with kit custom primers. The pooled library was loaded at roughly 0.94 pM with an approximately 22% PhiX control spike-in. In the authors' own workflow: Vendor-processed data were analyzed in R, with a clonotype defined as all T cells sharing the same CDR3 nucleotide sequence. In the clone abundance analyses, frequencies were normalized to the 10,000 most abundant clones in each sample. Public T cell clones, averaging fewer than five per sample, were removed before analysis. An abundance difference of at least 32-fold between compartments was the criterion for calling clonotypes tumor-enriched or baseline blood-enriched. A beta-binomial differential abundance model was applied to find clonotypes that expanded or contracted between blood time points. Similarity between tumor and blood repertoires was quantified using the Baroni-Urbani and Buser coefficient, and groups were compared with two-tailed Wilcoxon tests in R. The table comes from immuneACCESS by way of TCRdb, which keeps in-frame sequences with V and J called. Part of the clones is missing from these tables; in studies checked, under half for an unresolved V gene and the rest for unknown reasons. That table supplies the V and J calls and clone size; D and trimming were determined from the DNA. The sample table contains 60,000 to 80,000 clones; only one count was recorded for 82% of them. The ten most abundant clones make up roughly 6.3% of the sample.

Here the sequenced sample was blood, taken from a patient whose treatment included radiotherapy and nephrectomy. The receptor chain draws on TRBV4-3 and TRBJ1-1, with no confident D gene call. The TCR sequence derives from a man aged 60 to 75 with renal cell carcinoma. The DNA reads as follows: TGCGCCAGCAGCCAAGATGTTGAGCCGATTGTGAACACTGAAGCTTTCTTT. It is translated as CASSQDVEPIVNTEAFF.